This T cell receptor (beta chain) was recovered during a study of blood T cell repertoires in COVID-19. Study information: Both acute and convalescent COVID-19 samples were obtained from the United States, Italy and Spain.

How the authors handled the data: Reference gene primer amplification yielded estimated nucleated cell counts. Method: immunoSEQ multiplex PCR; TCRdb's copy keeps in-frame clones and lacks some. V, J and clone size reflect that table, while D and trimming were determined from the DNA. The sample lists some 66,000 clones, approximately 88% occurring once. This CDR3 comprises 13 residues. Germline CDR1 and CDR2: KGHSH and LQKENI. Trimming removed 3 bases at V and 1 base at J, with 6 bases between. The sequenced sample consisted of peripheral blood. The chain links TRBV18 to TRBJ1-2, with a possible D match to TRBD1 (6 bases). The clonotype comes from a woman aged 55-69 years with acute or convalescent COVID-19. The CDR3 loop reads CASSPGHNYGYTF. The CDR3 DNA reads as TGTGCCAGCTCACCGGGACATAACTATGGCTACACCTTC.